This TCR beta chain was captured in a study of regulatory T cells in long-lasting Graves disease. Study-wide background: Graves' patients, newly diagnosed, had taken antithyroid drugs under 3 months. General observations from the study: With persistent disease, TRBV28, TRBJ1-2 and TRBJ2-5 were the favored segments. The study found lower TCR diversity in persistent Graves' patients than in newly diagnosed ones.

This clonotype was seen many times. Its specificity is unknown. Libraries of TCR beta came from iRepertoire HTBI primers plus Arm-PCR of CDR3 regions. MiXCR, applied by TCRdb to the multiplex PCR reads, yields one record per CDR3 protein. Of a few hundred thousand distinct CDR3 sequences listed, roughly a fifth are singletons. As for time point: newly diagnosed GD, antithyroid drugs for less than 3 months. PBMCs were the source of the RNA used for TCR sequencing. Looked up from germline, CDR1 is SGHTA and CDR2 is FQGNSA. This CDR3 contains 17 residues. V was shortened by 5 bases and J by 1 base, with 15 bases between the two germline ends.

The starting material was peripheral blood mononuclear cells (PBMCs), obtained at new diagnosis, from a patient treated with antithyroid drugs. The receptor comes from a female donor with Graves disease. The V gene is TRBV7-2, the J gene TRBJ2-6; D call uncertain. The CDR3 nucleotides are TGTGCCAGCAGCCCCCGAGTGGTGGGATCTGGGGCCAACGTCCTGACTTTC. Translation: CASSPRVVGSGANVLTF.